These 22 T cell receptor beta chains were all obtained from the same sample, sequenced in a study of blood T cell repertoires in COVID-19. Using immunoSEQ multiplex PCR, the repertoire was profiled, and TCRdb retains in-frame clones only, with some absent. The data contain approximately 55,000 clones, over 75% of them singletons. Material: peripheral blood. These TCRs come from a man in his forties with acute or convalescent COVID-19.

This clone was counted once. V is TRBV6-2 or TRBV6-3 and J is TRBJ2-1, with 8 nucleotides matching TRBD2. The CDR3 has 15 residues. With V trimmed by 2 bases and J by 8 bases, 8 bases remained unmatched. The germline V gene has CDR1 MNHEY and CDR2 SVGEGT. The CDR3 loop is CASSYVAGGVDEQFF. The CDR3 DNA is TGTGCCAGCAGTTACGTTGCGGGAGGTGTGGATGAGCAGTTCTTC.

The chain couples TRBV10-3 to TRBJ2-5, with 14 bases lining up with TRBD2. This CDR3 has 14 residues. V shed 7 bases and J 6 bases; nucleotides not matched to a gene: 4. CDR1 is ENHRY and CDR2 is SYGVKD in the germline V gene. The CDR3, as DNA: TGTGCCATCACCGGGACTAGCGGGAGAAAGACCCAGTACTTC. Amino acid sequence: CAITGTSGRKTQYF.

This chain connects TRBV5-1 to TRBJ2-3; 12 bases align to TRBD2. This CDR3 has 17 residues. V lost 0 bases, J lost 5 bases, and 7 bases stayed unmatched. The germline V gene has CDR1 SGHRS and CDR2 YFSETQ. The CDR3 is CASSLGLAGDLRDTQYF. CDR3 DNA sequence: TGCGCCAGCAGCTTGGGACTAGCGGGAGACTTGAGAGATACGCAGTATTTT.

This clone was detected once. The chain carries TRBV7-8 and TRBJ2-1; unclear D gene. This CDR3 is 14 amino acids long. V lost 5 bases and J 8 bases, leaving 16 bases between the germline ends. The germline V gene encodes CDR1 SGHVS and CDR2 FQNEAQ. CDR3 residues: CASSRLLATDEQFF. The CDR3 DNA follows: TGTGCCAGCAGCCGACTGCTCGCTACGGATGAGCAGTTCTTC. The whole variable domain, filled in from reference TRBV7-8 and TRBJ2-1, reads GAGVSQSPRYKVAKRGQDVALRCDPISGHVSLFWYQQALGQGPEFLTYFQNEAQLDKSGLPSDRFFAERPEGSVSTLKIQRTQQEDSAVYLCASSRLLATDEQFFGPGTRLTVL.

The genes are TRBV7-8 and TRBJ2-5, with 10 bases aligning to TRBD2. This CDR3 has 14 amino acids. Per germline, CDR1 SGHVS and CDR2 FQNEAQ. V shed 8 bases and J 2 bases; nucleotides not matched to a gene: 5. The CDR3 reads CASARGLAQETQYF. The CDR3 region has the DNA TGTGCCAGCGCGAGGGGACTAGCGCAAGAGACCCAGTACTTC.

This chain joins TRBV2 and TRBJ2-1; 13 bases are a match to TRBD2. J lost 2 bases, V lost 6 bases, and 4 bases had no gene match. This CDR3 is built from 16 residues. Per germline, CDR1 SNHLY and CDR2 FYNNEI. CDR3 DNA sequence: TGTGCCAGCAGAGTGGGGACTAGCGGGGCCTACAATGAGCAGTTCTTC. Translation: CASRVGTSGAYNEQFF.

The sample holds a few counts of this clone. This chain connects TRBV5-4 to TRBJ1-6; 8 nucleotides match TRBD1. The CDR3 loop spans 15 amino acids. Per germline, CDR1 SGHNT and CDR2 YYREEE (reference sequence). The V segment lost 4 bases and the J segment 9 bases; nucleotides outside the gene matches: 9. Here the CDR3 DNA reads TGTGCCAGCAGCGGAAACCGGGACAGGTCTTCACCCCTCCACTTT. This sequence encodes CASSGNRDRSSPLHF.

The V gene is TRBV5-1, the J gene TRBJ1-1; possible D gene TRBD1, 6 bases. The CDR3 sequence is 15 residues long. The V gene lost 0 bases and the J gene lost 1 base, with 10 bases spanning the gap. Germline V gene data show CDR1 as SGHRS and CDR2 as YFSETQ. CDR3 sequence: CASSLGGQTNTEAFF. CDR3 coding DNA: TGCGCCAGCAGCTTGGGCGGACAGACGAACACTGAAGCTTTCTTT.

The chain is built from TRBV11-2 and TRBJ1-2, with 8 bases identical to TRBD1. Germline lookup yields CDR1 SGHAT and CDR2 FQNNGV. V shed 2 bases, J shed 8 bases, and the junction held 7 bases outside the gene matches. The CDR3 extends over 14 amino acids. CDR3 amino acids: CASSLPGQGRGYTF. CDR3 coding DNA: TGTGCCAGCAGCTTACCCGGACAGGGACGAGGCTACACCTTC.

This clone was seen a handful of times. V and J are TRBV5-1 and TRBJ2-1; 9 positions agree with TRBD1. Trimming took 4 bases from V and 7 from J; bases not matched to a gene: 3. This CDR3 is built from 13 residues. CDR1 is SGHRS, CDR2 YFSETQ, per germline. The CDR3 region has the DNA TGCGCCAGCAGCCGTGGACAGGGGAATGAGCAGTTCTTC. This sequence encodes CASSRGQGNEQFF.

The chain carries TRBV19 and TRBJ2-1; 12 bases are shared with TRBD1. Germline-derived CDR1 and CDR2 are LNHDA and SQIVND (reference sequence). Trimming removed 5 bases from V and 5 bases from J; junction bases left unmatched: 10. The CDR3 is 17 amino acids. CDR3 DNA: TGTGCCAGTAGTGGTCCGGGACAGGGGGCCGCCCACAATGAGCAGTTCTTC. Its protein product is CASSGPGQGAAHNEQFF. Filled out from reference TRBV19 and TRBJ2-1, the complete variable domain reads DGGITQSPKYLFRKEGQNVTLSCEQNLNHDAMYWYRQDPGQGLRLIYYSQIVNDFQKGDIAEGYSVSREKKESFPLTVTSAQKNPTAFYLCASSGPGQGAAHNEQFFGPGTRLTVL.

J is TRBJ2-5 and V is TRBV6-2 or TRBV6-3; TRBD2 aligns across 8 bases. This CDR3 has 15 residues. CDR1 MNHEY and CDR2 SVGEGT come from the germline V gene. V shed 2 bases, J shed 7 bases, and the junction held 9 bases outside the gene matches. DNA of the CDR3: TGTGCCAGCAGTTACCCCCCACGGGAGGGGGGGACCCAGTACTTC. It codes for CASSYPPREGGTQYF.

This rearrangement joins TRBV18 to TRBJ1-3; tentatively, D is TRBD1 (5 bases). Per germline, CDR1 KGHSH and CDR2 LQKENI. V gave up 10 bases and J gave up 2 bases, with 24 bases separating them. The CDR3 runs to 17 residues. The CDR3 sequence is CATRPGAGDVPGNTIYF. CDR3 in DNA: TGTGCCACCCGCCCTGGGGCGGGAGACGTCCCTGGAAACACCATATATTTT.

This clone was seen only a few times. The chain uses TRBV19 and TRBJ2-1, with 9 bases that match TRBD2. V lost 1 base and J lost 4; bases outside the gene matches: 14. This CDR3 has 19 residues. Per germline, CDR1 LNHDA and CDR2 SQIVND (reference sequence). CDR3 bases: TGTGCCAGTAGTATAGCAGCGACTAGCGGCGACACCATTTACAATGAGCAGTTCTTC. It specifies CASSIAATSGDTIYNEQFF.

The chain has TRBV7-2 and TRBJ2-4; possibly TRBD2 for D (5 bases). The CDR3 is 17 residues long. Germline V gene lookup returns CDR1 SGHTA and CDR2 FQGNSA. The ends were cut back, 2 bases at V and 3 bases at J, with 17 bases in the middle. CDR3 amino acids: CASSLSISPGVKNIQYF. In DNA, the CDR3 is TGTGCCAGCAGCTTATCCATCAGCCCCGGGGTCAAAAACATTCAGTACTTC.

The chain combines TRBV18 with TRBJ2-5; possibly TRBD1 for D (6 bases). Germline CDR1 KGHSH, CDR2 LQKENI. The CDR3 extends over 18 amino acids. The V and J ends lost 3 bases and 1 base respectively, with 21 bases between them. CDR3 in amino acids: CASSPSSGAGLIQETQYF. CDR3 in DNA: TGTGCCAGCTCACCGAGTTCAGGGGCTGGGCTGATCCAAGAGACCCAGTACTTC.

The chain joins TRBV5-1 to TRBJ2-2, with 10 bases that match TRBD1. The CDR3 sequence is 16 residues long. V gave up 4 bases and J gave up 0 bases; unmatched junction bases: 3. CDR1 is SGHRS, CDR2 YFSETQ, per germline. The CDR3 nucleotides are TGCGCCAGCAGCCGTGGGACAGGGGCGAACACCGGGGAGCTGTTTTTT. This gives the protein CASSRGTGANTGELFF.

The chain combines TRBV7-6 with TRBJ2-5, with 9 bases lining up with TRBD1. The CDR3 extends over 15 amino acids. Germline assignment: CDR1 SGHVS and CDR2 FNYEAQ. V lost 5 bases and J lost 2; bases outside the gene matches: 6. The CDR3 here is CASSPAGTGQETQYF. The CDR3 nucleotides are TGTGCCAGCAGCCCAGCCGGGACAGGGCAAGAGACCCAGTACTTC.

The DNA for the CDR3 is TGTGCCAGCAGCGGGGACACCAATCGGGAACAGCCCCAGCATTTT. It encodes CASSGDTNREQPQHF. The rearrangement links TRBV7-8 to TRBJ1-5, with a weak D call TRBD1 (6 bases). Trimming took off 5 bases at V and 7 bases at J, with 18 bases between the two ends. The CDR3 has 15 amino acids. The V gene's germline CDR1 is SGHVS and CDR2 FQNEAQ. The full variable domain, its missing parts supplied by reference TRBV7-8 and TRBJ1-5, is GAGVSQSPRYKVAKRGQDVALRCDPISGHVSLFWYQQALGQGPEFLTYFQNEAQLDKSGLPSDRFFAERPEGSVSTLKIQRTQQEDSAVYLCASSGDTNREQPQHFGDGTRLSIL.

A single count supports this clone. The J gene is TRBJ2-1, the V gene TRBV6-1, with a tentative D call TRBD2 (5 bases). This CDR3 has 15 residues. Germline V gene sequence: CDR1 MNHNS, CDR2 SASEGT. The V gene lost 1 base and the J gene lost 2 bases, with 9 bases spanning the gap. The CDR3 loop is CASSEGGPPYNEQFF. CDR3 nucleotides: TGTGCCAGCAGTGAAGGAGGGCCTCCCTACAATGAGCAGTTCTTC.

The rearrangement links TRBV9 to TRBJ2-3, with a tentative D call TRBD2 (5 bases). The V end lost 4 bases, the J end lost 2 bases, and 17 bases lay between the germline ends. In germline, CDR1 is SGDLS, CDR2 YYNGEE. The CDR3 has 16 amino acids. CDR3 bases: TGTGCCAGCAGCCCGGGTGGGAGCGGCCCCACAGATACGCAGTATTTT. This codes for CASSPGGSGPTDTQYF.

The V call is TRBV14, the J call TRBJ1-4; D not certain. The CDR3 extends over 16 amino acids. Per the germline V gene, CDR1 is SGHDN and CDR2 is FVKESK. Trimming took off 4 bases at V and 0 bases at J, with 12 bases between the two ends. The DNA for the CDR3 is TGTGCCAGCAGCCGCAGTATCCTTGCAACTAATGAAAAACTGTTTTTT. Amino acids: CASSRSILATNEKLFF.